A selection of T cell receptor beta chains follows, all from one sample in a study of beta chain features in type 1 diabetes. Profiling relied on immunoSEQ multiplex PCR, and the TCRdb table lists in-frame clones only, not all of them. The table shows roughly 380,000 clones, with around 20% occurring only once. The source material was naive CD4+ T cells from blood. The receptor set was obtained from a woman aged 18-30 years in good health. Each CDR3 is given with its conserved first and last residue. A D gene is named only where the DNA matches it firmly. A clone size is listed for some rows: how often the clone was seen (once, few, many), or a class if it is expanded.

cdr3_nt cdr3_aa d_call j_call v_call clone_size
TGTGCCAGCAGTTACTCGAGGGGGGGACGGTACGAGCAGTACTTC CASSYSRGGRYEQYF NA TRBJ2-7 TRBV6-5 few
TGTGCCTGGAGTTCCGACAGATTAAATCAGCCCCAGCATTTT CAWSSDRLNQPQHF NA TRBJ1-5 TRBV30 few
TGCAGCGTTCCCCGACAGGGGTTGAGAGGTGAGCAGTTCTTC CSVPRQGLRGEQFF TRBD1 TRBJ2-1 TRBV29-1 few
TGTGCCAGTAGTACCGGGACTAGCGGGAGCCCTGGGCAGTTCTTC CASSTGTSGSPGQFF TRBD2 TRBJ2-1 TRBV19 few
TGTGCCTGGAGCGGTGGTAGCGGGTTCGACGAGCAGTACTTC CAWSGGSGFDEQYF TRBD2 TRBJ2-7 TRBV30 few
TGTGCCAGCTCACCGTCCCTAGCGGGGACGGGCGAGCAGTACTTC CASSPSLAGTGEQYF TRBD2 TRBJ2-7 TRBV18 NA
TGCAGCGTCGGACAGCTCGTGAACACTGAAGCTTTCTTT CSVGQLVNTEAFF NA TRBJ1-1 TRBV29-1 NA
TGTGCCAGCAGTTTCCAAGGGAGGCCCCTGCCCCAGCATTTT CASSFQGRPLPQHF NA TRBJ1-5 TRBV6-5 NA
TGTGCCAGCCGACTAGCGGGGAGCACAGATACGCAGTATTTT CASRLAGSTDTQYF TRBD2 TRBJ2-3 TRBV2 NA
TGTGCCAGCAGCCCCCCGGGACAGGGGCACGAGCAGTACTTC CASSPPGQGHEQYF TRBD1 TRBJ2-7 TRBV7-9 NA
TGTGCCAGCAGCTTGCGAACTAGACAGTTCTTC CASSLRTRQFF NA TRBJ2-1 TRBV5-8 few
TGTGCCAGCAGCCCTCCCGGTGGGGACACCTTCCTCAACACTGAAGCTTTCTTT CASSPPGGDTFLNTEAFF NA TRBJ1-1 TRBV11-3 NA
TGTGCCTGGAGGCCCTCCGGTCGAGTTTCATTGGAAAAACTGTTTTTT CAWRPSGRVSLEKLFF NA TRBJ1-4 TRBV30 NA
TGTGCCACCAGCAGAGAGTGGGACAGGTCCTACGAGCAGTACTTC CATSREWDRSYEQYF TRBD1 TRBJ2-7 TRBV15 NA
TGTGCCAGCAGCCCGTCGACAGGGGGGGGCTATGGCTACACCTTC CASSPSTGGGYGYTF TRBD1 TRBJ1-2 TRBV9 few
TGTGCCAGCAGGTCACTAGCGGGGTACTACAATGAGCAGTTCTTC CASRSLAGYYNEQFF TRBD2 TRBJ2-1 TRBV11-2 NA
TGTGCCAGTTCCCTTTCGTCGAGACAAGGCAATCAGCCCCAGCATTTT CASSLSSRQGNQPQHF NA TRBJ1-5 TRBV7-9 few
TGTGCCAGCAGGACAGGTGCGAGCAATCAGCCCCAGCATTTT CASRTGASNQPQHF NA TRBJ1-5 TRBV6-1 few
TGTGCCAGCAGCCCCCGGCGGGGTATGTATTTT CASSPRRGMYF NA TRBJ2-3 TRBV7-2 few
TGCGCCAGCAGCTGGGGACTAGCGGGGGATGAGACCCAGTACTTC CASSWGLAGDETQYF TRBD2 TRBJ2-5 TRBV5-1 few
TGTGCCAGCAGCCAAGGACAGGTGGTTTTCTATGGCTACACCTTC CASSQGQVVFYGYTF TRBD1 TRBJ1-2 TRBV5-4 few
TGTGCCTGGAGTCCCGGGACAGTCCAAGAGACCCAGTACTTC CAWSPGTVQETQYF TRBD1 TRBJ2-5 TRBV30 NA
TGTGCCAGCAGTTTACTGAACAGGGAAGGCTACACCTTC CASSLLNREGYTF NA TRBJ1-2 TRBV27 few
TGTGCCAGCAGCGTAGGTCCAGCGGGGTACGAGCAGTACTTC CASSVGPAGYEQYF TRBD2 TRBJ2-7 TRBV9 NA